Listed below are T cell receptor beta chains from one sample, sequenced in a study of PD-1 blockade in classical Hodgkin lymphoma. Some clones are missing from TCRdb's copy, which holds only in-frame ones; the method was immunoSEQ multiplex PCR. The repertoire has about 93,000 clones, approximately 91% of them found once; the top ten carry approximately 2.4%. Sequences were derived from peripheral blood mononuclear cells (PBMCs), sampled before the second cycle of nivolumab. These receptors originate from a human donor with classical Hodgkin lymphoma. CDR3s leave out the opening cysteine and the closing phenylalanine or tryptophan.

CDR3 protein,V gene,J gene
ASSLEVASYEQY,TRBV7-6,TRBJ2-7
SVRGGLDQPQH,TRBV29-1,TRBJ1-5
ASRGTESRNYGYT,TRBV19,TRBJ1-2
ASSQDTGTVGTSPLH,TRBV4-2,TRBJ1-6
ASSLGWQDLSEQY,TRBV5-1,TRBJ2-7
ASSSRPGELF,TRBV28,TRBJ2-2
ASSLSPASYGYT,TRBV27,TRBJ1-2
ASSLGDRTNYNEQF,TRBV5-1,TRBJ2-1
ASLSLFGGEGPRNEQF,TRBV5-4,TRBJ2-1
ASRRNREGAEAF,TRBV4-2,TRBJ1-1
ASSERHRGRETQY,TRBV25-1,TRBJ2-5
AISEPMGQMNTEAF,TRBV10-3,TRBJ1-1
ATLGQGEVPQH,TRBV6-6,TRBJ1-5